The present T cell receptor beta chain was sequenced within a study of T cell responses to AZD1222 COVID-19 vaccine. Points from the study as a whole: Spike-specific TCR breadth and depth both grew after two AZD1222 doses. The study identified only five to seven AZD1222 recipients as seropositive at baseline.

This clone was recorded once. Antigen specificity is unknown. The protocol was immunoSEQ multiplex PCR, while the TCRdb copy is restricted to in-frame clones and leaves out a portion. The table lists 130,000 or so clones, approximately 95% of them singletons. V was clipped by 6 bases and J by 2 bases; unmatched bases: 13. CDR3 size: 16 residues. Germline V gives CDR1 MNHEY, CDR2 SMNVEV (reference sequence). The chain combines TRBV27 with TRBJ2-7; 7 nucleotides line up with TRBD1. The starting material was peripheral blood, obtained on day 0 of MenACWY control vaccination. The clonotype was recovered from an adult in good health. The CDR3 bases are TGTGCCAGCAGCCAACAGGGGATCGGGCCCCCCTACGAGCAGTACTTC. Its protein product is CASSQQGIGPPYEQYF.